What follows are 18 T cell receptor beta chains derived from one specimen sequenced in a study of cytomegalovirus exposure and HLA in healthy donors. The PCR contained 60 Vbeta and 13 Jbeta primers. Sequenced by immunoSEQ multiplex PCR; TCRdb stores in-frame clones only, minus some. This table holds roughly 100,000 clones, over 75% found once. The sample comprised PBMCs. The source of these receptors is a man between 25 and 39 years old in good health and CMV-seropositive.

The chain is built from TRBV4-1 and TRBJ1-1; 7 nucleotides line up with TRBD1. The CDR3 sequence is 14 residues long. Trimming at V came to 4 bases and at J to 8 bases, leaving 10 bases not matched to a gene. Germline lookup yields CDR1 MGHRA and CDR2 YSYEKL. As DNA, the CDR3 is TGCGCCAGCAGCCCCCCAGGTGCAGGGGGAGAAGCTTTCTTT. Protein product: CASSPPGAGGEAFF.

This rearrangement joins TRBV5-1 to TRBJ2-1; 9 nucleotides line up with TRBD2. The CDR3 is made up of 16 amino acids. Germline V gene data show CDR1 as SGHRS and CDR2 as YFSETQ. The V gene end was trimmed by 1 base and the J gene end by 5 bases; junction bases not matched to a gene: 7. CDR3 region: CASSLQPASGNNEQFF. The CDR3 DNA is TGCGCCAGCAGCTTGCAGCCGGCTAGCGGGAACAATGAGCAGTTCTTC. Based on the CDR3 plus reference TRBV5-1 and TRBJ2-1, the full variable domain is KAGVTQTPRYLIKTRGQQVTLSCSPISGHRSVSWYQQTPGQGLQFLFEYFSETQRNKGNFPGRFSGRQFSNSRSEMNVSTLELGDSALYLCASSLQPASGNNEQFFGPGTRLTVL.

The chain recombines TRBV7-9 with TRBJ2-2; TRBD1 aligns across 7 bases. The germline CDR1 and CDR2 sequences are SEHNR and FQNEAQ (reference sequence). V was clipped by 2 bases and J by 5 bases; unmatched bases: 11. The CDR3 runs to 17 residues. CDR3 sequence: CASSLLRAGGRTGELFF. The DNA for the CDR3 is TGTGCCAGCAGCTTACTTAGGGCAGGGGGACGGACCGGGGAGCTGTTTTTT.

The gene calls are TRBV30 and TRBJ1-2; possible D gene TRBD1, 5 bases. Germline CDR1 and CDR2: GTSNPN and SVGIG (reference sequence). The CDR3 runs 13 residues. Deletions cut 1 base from V and 2 bases from J, with 8 bases between. The CDR3 DNA is TGTGCCTGGAGTGAGGCAGGGAACTATGGCTACACCTTC. It translates to CAWSEAGNYGYTF.

The V gene is TRBV2, the J gene TRBJ1-3; tentatively, D is TRBD1 (5 bases). The ends were cut back, 3 bases at V and 0 bases at J, with 12 bases in the middle. This CDR3 spans 16 amino acids. Germline V gives CDR1 SNHLY, CDR2 FYNNEI. In DNA, the CDR3 is TGTGCCAGCAGTGAGACCAGGGCCTTCTCTGGAAACACCATATATTTT. As protein: CASSETRAFSGNTIYF.

This sequence joins TRBV2 and TRBJ1-5, with no clear D. CDR1 is SNHLY, CDR2 FYNNEI, per germline. V shed 7 bases and J shed 3 bases, with 7 bases lying between them. The CDR3 length is 12 residues. The CDR3 DNA reads TGTGCCAGCAAGGCGGACAATCAGCCCCAGCATTTT. Translated: CASKADNQPQHF.

On this clone itself: One end of the junction is discordant with germline, which a read error may explain. The CDR3 loop is CASSQDRGLSYEQYF. DNA of the CDR3: TGTGCTAGCAGCCAGGACAGGGGGCTTTCCTACGAGCAGTACTTC. The J gene is TRBJ2-7, the V gene TRBV7-7, with 11 bases that match TRBD1. CDR3 length: 15 amino acids. From germline, CDR1 is SSHAT and CDR2 FNYEAQ (reference sequence).

The rearrangement uses TRBV5-6 and TRBJ2-4; D is unclear. V gave up 2 bases and J gave up 0 bases, with 12 bases separating them. Germline-derived CDR1 and CDR2 are SGHDT and YYEEEE. CDR3 length equals 16 residues. The CDR3 DNA reads as TGTGCCAGCAGCTTCTGGCAGGTAATAGCCAAAAACATTCAGTACTTC. Its translation is CASSFWQVIAKNIQYF.

The chain links TRBV19 to TRBJ1-2; 7 nucleotides line up with TRBD1. The CDR3 runs 12 residues. Germline V CDR1 and CDR2: LNHDA, SQIVND (reference sequence). V dropped 6 bases and J dropped 7; count of bases not matched to a gene: 5. The CDR3 protein is CASSTGVRGYTF. DNA of the CDR3: TGTGCCAGTAGCACAGGGGTTCGTGGCTACACCTTC.

The rearrangement joins TRBV4-1 to TRBJ2-7; D ambiguous. The CDR3 is 14 residues long. Germline CDR1 and CDR2: MGHRA and YSYEKL. V was trimmed by 1 base and J by 2 bases, leaving 9 bases between them. The CDR3 DNA reads as TGCGCCAGCAGCCAAGCCCAAAGCCCCTACGAGCAGTACTTC. Protein sequence: CASSQAQSPYEQYF.

The chain carries TRBV4-3 and TRBJ2-1, with TRBD2 matching over 14 bases. Trimming cost V 1 base and J 10 bases; bases outside gene matches: 6. This CDR3 comprises 16 residues. Per germline, CDR1 LGHNA and CDR2 YSLEER. CDR3 nucleotide sequence: TGCGCCAGCAGCCAAGCAGGACTAGCGGGGGGCCGGGAGCAGTTCTTC. Encoded protein: CASSQAGLAGGREQFF.

The CDR3 sequence is CASSQEFSGHYNEQFF. CDR3 DNA sequence: TGTGCCAGCAGCCAAGAATTCAGCGGGCACTACAATGAGCAGTTCTTC. J is TRBJ2-1 and V is TRBV4-2; weak D call: TRBD2 (6 bases). The CDR3 is 16 residues long. In germline, CDR1 is LGHNA, CDR2 YNFKEQ. The V end lost 0 bases, the J end lost 3 bases, and 12 bases lay between the germline ends.

This rearrangement joins TRBV29-1 to TRBJ1-2, with 8 positions matching TRBD1. Germline lookup yields CDR1 SQVTM and CDR2 ANQGSEA. Trimming took 5 bases from V and 3 from J; bases not matched to a gene: 5. The CDR3 runs 13 residues. The CDR3 DNA sequence: TGCAGCGTTCGGACAGGGAGTTACTATGGCTACACCTTC. Translating gives CSVRTGSYYGYTF.

The chain uses TRBV30 and TRBJ1-3; possible D gene TRBD1, 5 bases. Germline V gene sequence: CDR1 GTSNPN, CDR2 SVGIG (reference sequence). Between the trimmed V and J ends, which lost 4 bases and 7 bases, there was a span of 20 bases. The CDR3 spans 15 residues. The CDR3 DNA follows: TGTGCCTGGAATCCTTTGACAGTTTTGCATAACACCATATATTTT. This encodes CAWNPLTVLHNTIYF.

The V gene is TRBV5-1, the J gene TRBJ2-7; the D gene is possibly TRBD2 (5 bases). The CDR3 consists of 15 residues. Trimming removed 2 bases at V and 0 bases at J, with 12 bases between. CDR1 and CDR2 from the germline V gene are SGHRS and YFSETQ. In DNA, the CDR3 is TGCGCCAGCAGCTTTAGACGGGGATACTCCTACGAGCAGTACTTC. This codes for CASSFRRGYSYEQYF.

The rearrangement uses TRBV4-1 and TRBJ2-4; a possible D gene is TRBD1 (6 bases). From germline, CDR1 is MGHRA and CDR2 YSYEKL. The CDR3 consists of 15 residues. V lost 5 bases and J lost 0, with 11 bases in between. CDR3 in DNA: TGCGCCAGCAGCAAGCAGGGGCTAGCCAAAAACATTCAGTACTTC. Translating it yields CASSKQGLAKNIQYF.

This clone came up once. The chain combines TRBV9 with TRBJ2-7, with 10 bases that match TRBD2. This CDR3 is built from 15 residues. Trimming cost V 0 bases and J 6 bases; bases outside gene matches: 6. Germline loops: CDR1 SGDLS, CDR2 YYNGEE. CDR3 region: CASSVDPRTSGEQYF. The CDR3 bases are TGTGCCAGCAGCGTAGATCCGAGGACTAGCGGCGAGCAGTACTTC.

This clone was counted only a few times. The chain links TRBV15 to TRBJ2-7; D ambiguous. The CDR3 has 12 amino acids. Germline CDR1 reads LNHNV; CDR2 reads YYDKDF (reference sequence). Trimming left V 1 base short and J 6 bases short, with 7 bases between. The CDR3 sequence: CATSRAPGEQYF. In nucleotides, the CDR3 is TGTGCCACCAGCAGAGCTCCAGGCGAGCAGTACTTC.